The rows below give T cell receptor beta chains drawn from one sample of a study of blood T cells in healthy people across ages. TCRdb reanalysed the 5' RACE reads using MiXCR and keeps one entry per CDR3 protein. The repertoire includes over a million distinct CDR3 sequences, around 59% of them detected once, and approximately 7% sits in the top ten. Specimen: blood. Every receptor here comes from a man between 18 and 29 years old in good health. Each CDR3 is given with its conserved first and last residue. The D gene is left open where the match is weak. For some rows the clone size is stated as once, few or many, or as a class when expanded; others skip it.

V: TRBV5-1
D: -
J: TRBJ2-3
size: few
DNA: TGCGCCAGCAGCTTGGTCGGGAGTCCAGATACGCAGTATTTT
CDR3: CASSLVGSPDTQYF

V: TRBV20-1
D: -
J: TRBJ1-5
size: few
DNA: TGCAGTGCTAGGAGGGGGATTAATCAGCCCCAGCATTTT
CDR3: CSARRGINQPQHF

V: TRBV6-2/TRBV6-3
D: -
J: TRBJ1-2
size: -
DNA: TGTGCCAGCAGAGGGCCCTGGGGCTACACCTTC
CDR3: CASRGPWGYTF

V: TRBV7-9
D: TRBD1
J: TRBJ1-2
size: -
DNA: TGTGCCAGCAGCTCTACCGGGACAGGGAACTATGGCTACTCCTTC
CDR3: CASSSTGTGNYGYSF

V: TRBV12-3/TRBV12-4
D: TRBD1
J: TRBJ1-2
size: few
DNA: TGTGCCAGCAGTAATAATCCCGGGACAGGGCATGGCTACACCTTC
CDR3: CASSNNPGTGHGYTF

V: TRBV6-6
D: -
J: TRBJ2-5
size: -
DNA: TGTGCCAGCAGTAGAACCGGGACTGGCGCTCAAGAGACCCAGTACTTC
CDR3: CASSRTGTGAQETQYF

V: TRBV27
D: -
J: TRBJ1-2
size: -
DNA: TGTGCCAGCAAAGTTGGGGGGGCGACGGATGGCTACACCTTC
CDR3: CASKVGGATDGYTF

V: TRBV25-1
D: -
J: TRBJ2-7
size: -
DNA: TGTGCCAGCAGTGAAGGGATTTCCTCCTACGAGCAGTACTTC
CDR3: CASSEGISSYEQYF

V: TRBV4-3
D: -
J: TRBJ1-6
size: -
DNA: TGCGCCAGCAGCCAAGACAGGGGTAGACCTTATAATTCACCCCTCCACTTT
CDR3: CASSQDRGRPYNSPLHF

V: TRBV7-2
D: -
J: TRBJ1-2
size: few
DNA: TGTGCCAGCAGCTTAGCCGGCTTACAGCAATATGGCTACACCTTC
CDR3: CASSLAGLQQYGYTF

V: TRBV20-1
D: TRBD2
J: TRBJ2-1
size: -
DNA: TGCAGTGCCCCCGAGGCGGGGGCCTACAATGAGCAGTTCTTC
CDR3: CSAPEAGAYNEQFF

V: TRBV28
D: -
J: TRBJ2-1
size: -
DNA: TGTGCCAGCAGGCAAGGGGTGGCCTACAATGAGCAGTTCTTC
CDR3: CASRQGVAYNEQFF

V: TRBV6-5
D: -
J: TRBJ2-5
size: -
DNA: TGTGCCAGCATGGGGTTAGAGACCCAGTACTTC
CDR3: CASMGLETQYF

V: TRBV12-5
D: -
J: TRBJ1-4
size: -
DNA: TGTGCTAGTGGTTTGGCCGCCACAGGGTCTAATGAAAAACTGTTTTTT
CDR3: CASGLAATGSNEKLFF

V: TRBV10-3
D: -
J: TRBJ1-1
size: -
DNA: TGTGCCATCAGTAGGGGCAGGGAGGGGACAAACACTGAAGCTTTCTTT
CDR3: CAISRGREGTNTEAFF

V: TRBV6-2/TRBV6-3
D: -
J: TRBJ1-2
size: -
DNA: TGTGCCAGCAGTCCTGGAGACAGTAACTATGGCTACACCTTC
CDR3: CASSPGDSNYGYTF

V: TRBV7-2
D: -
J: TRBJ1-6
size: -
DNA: TGTGCCAGCAGCTCCCTCCTGGGTCCAAATTCACCCCTCCACTTT
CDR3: CASSSLLGPNSPLHF

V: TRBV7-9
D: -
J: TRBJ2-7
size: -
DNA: TGTGCCAGCAGCCCCCGGGACATGCACTACGAGCAGTACTTC
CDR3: CASSPRDMHYEQYF

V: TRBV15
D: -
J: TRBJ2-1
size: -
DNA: TGTGCCACCAGCAGAGGCGGGGGCAGGAAGAATGAGCAGTTCTTC
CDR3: CATSRGGGRKNEQFF

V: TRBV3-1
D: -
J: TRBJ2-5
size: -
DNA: TGTGCCAGCAGCCAAGTCCGACGGACAGTAGTAGAGACCCAGTACTTC
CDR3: CASSQVRRTVVETQYF

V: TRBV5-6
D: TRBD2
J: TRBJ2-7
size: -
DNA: TGTGCCAGCAGCTGGGGTGGTAGCGGGAGACAAATCTACGAGCAGTACTTC
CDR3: CASSWGGSGRQIYEQYF

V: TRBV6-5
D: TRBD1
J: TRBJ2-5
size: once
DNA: TGTGCCAGCAGTAACATAAGGACAGGGCTCCAAGAGACCCAGTACTTC
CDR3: CASSNIRTGLQETQYF

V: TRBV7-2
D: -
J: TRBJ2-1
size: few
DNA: TGTGCCAGCAGCTTCGAAACTCTAGGGATCAATGAGCAGTTCTTC
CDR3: CASSFETLGINEQFF

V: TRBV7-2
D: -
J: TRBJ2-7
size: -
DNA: TGTGCCAGCAGTTTAATCAGCGGTCCCTACGAGCAGTACTTC
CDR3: CASSLISGPYEQYF

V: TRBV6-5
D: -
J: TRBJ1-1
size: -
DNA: TGTGCCAGCAGTTCGACATACACTAAAGCTTTCTTT
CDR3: CASSSTYTKAFF

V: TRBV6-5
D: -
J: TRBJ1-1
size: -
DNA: TGTGCCAGCAGTTACTCGAGCGGGAAGATAGTGAACACTGAAGCTTTCTTT
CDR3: CASSYSSGKIVNTEAFF

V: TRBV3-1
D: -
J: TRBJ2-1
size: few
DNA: TGTGCCAGCAGCCAAGATAGGCACAATGAGCAGTTCTTC
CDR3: CASSQDRHNEQFF

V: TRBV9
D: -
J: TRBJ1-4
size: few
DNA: TGTGCCAGCAGCGTAGCCCAGGGACCAAATGAAAAACTGTTTTTT
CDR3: CASSVAQGPNEKLFF

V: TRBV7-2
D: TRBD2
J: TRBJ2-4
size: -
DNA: TGTGCCAGCAGCTTCCTAGCGGGATCAGAGTACTTC
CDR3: CASSFLAGSEYF